This is a list of T cell receptor beta chains from one sample in a study of T cell responses to AZD1222 COVID-19 vaccine. Profiled with immunoSEQ multiplex PCR; TCRdb holds only in-frame clones, not every one. The data contain about 130,000 clones, approximately 90% of them singletons. Here the sequenced sample was peripheral blood, taken 28 days after the second AZD1222 dose. Source of these receptors: an adult who received the AZD1222 COVID-19 vaccine. Each CDR3 is given with its conserved first and last residue. Fields, in order: J gene, V gene, clone size, CDR3 protein. Expanded clones get a size class; other rows say once, few or many, or leave the size out.

J gene: TRBJ1-1; V gene: TRBV10-3; clone size: -; CDR3 protein: CAISAGLNTEAFF
J gene: TRBJ1-1; V gene: TRBV2; clone size: -; CDR3 protein: CASSVQFWAGSNTEAFF
J gene: TRBJ1-1; V gene: TRBV10-2; clone size: -; CDR3 protein: CASSEDRYTEAFF
J gene: TRBJ1-2; V gene: TRBV6-5; clone size: -; CDR3 protein: CASSYSRAAGNYGYTF
J gene: TRBJ2-1; V gene: TRBV19; clone size: once; CDR3 protein: CASTGGGAWDEQFF
J gene: TRBJ1-4; V gene: TRBV18; clone size: -; CDR3 protein: CASADGYSEKLFF
J gene: TRBJ2-1; V gene: TRBV7-2; clone size: -; CDR3 protein: CASSLSAGFSYNEQFF
J gene: TRBJ1-1; V gene: TRBV9; clone size: -; CDR3 protein: CASSVEGRNTEAFF
J gene: TRBJ1-2; V gene: TRBV20-1; clone size: once; CDR3 protein: CSVTPGEVYTF
J gene: TRBJ1-4; V gene: TRBV7-6; clone size: -; CDR3 protein: CASSLGGVSSYDKLFF
J gene: TRBJ2-2; V gene: TRBV5-8; clone size: -; CDR3 protein: CASSLRRERVGELFF
J gene: TRBJ2-1; V gene: TRBV4-1; clone size: -; CDR3 protein: CASSHLRTSGEFF
J gene: TRBJ2-3; V gene: TRBV6-1; clone size: -; CDR3 protein: CASSEAQRTTDTQYF
J gene: TRBJ1-3; V gene: TRBV5-5; clone size: -; CDR3 protein: CASSPWGPSGNTIYF
J gene: TRBJ1-5; V gene: TRBV3-1/TRBV3-2; clone size: -; CDR3 protein: CASSQGGSQHF
J gene: TRBJ1-6; V gene: TRBV18; clone size: -; CDR3 protein: CASSPPPGRGGSPLHF
J gene: TRBJ2-3; V gene: TRBV5-1; clone size: few; CDR3 protein: CASSLGLADSTDTQYF
J gene: TRBJ2-7; V gene: TRBV6-6; clone size: few; CDR3 protein: CASRPGGSTYEQYF
J gene: TRBJ1-2; V gene: TRBV18; clone size: -; CDR3 protein: CASSPASGEYGYTF
J gene: TRBJ1-6; V gene: TRBV30; clone size: once; CDR3 protein: CAWRFWGGGHSPLHF
J gene: TRBJ1-1; V gene: TRBV2; clone size: -; CDR3 protein: CASKPGMNTEAFF
J gene: TRBJ1-4; V gene: TRBV19; clone size: -; CDR3 protein: CASSAGWGGEKLFF
J gene: TRBJ1-2; V gene: TRBV6-6; clone size: -; CDR3 protein: CASSGRAYGYTF
J gene: TRBJ1-2; V gene: TRBV30; clone size: -; CDR3 protein: CAWSEGGSWGGYTF
J gene: TRBJ1-1; V gene: TRBV10-2; clone size: -; CDR3 protein: CASGGERDVEAFF
J gene: TRBJ1-1; V gene: TRBV5-1; clone size: once; CDR3 protein: CASRRGTVMNTEAFF
J gene: TRBJ1-2; V gene: TRBV19; clone size: -; CDR3 protein: CASSIGRTGGYGYTF
J gene: TRBJ1-5; V gene: TRBV3-1/TRBV3-2; clone size: -; CDR3 protein: CASSPRGDRGSNQPQHF
J gene: TRBJ1-6; V gene: TRBV5-4; clone size: -; CDR3 protein: CASSPTGGSPLHF
J gene: TRBJ2-7; V gene: TRBV7-9; clone size: -; CDR3 protein: CASSSPGLASYEQYF
J gene: TRBJ1-5; V gene: TRBV7-2; clone size: -; CDR3 protein: CASSPGSQGYQPQHF
J gene: TRBJ1-1; V gene: TRBV10-3; clone size: -; CDR3 protein: CAISESGSNTEAFF
J gene: TRBJ1-5; V gene: TRBV19; clone size: -; CDR3 protein: CASSRKQGVTQPQHF
J gene: TRBJ1-6; V gene: TRBV6-5; clone size: -; CDR3 protein: CASSYTEPPSPLHF
J gene: TRBJ2-1; V gene: TRBV4-1; clone size: -; CDR3 protein: CASSQDAASGRVHIGREQFF
J gene: TRBJ2-5; V gene: TRBV5-1; clone size: -; CDR3 protein: CASSLEGPIRETQYF
J gene: TRBJ1-2; V gene: TRBV27; clone size: -; CDR3 protein: CASSRRGSYGYTF
J gene: TRBJ2-1; V gene: TRBV5-8; clone size: -; CDR3 protein: CASNRGGSSYNEQFF
J gene: TRBJ1-6; V gene: TRBV4-2; clone size: -; CDR3 protein: CASSQDGDALLHF
J gene: TRBJ1-5; V gene: TRBV20-1; clone size: once; CDR3 protein: CSASEQGNNQPQHF
J gene: TRBJ1-1; V gene: TRBV12-5; clone size: -; CDR3 protein: CASGSQANTEAFF
J gene: TRBJ1-2; V gene: TRBV5-1; clone size: -; CDR3 protein: CASSLGDLNAGGYTF